The 9 T cell receptor beta chains below were found in one sample sequenced in a study of vaccination and CD4 T cells after COVID-19. As for treatment: approximately 9-day PBMC culture with coronavirus spike peptide pools or control peptides (ViraFEST assay). Antigens for these TCRs are unknown. Oncomine TCR Beta short-read sequencing was applied to DNA from cultured CD4+ T cells. TCRdb fed the PCR reads into MiXCR, producing one record per CDR3 protein. The profile shows about 3,000 distinct CDR3 sequences, about 80% of them singletons. The sample comprised CD4+ T cells from blood, cultured in vitro. The source of these receptors is a human donor who had recovered from COVID-19.

By its share, this clonotype is large. The gene calls are TRBV15 and TRBJ1-1; D gene uncertain. V lost 2 bases, J lost 4 bases, and 17 bases lay in between. The CDR3 sequence is 16 residues long. Germline V gives CDR1 LNHNV, CDR2 YYDKDF (reference sequence). The CDR3 loop reads CATSRKQEGLGTEAFF. CDR3 coding DNA: TGTGCCACCAGCAGAAAGCAGGAAGGGTTGGGCACTGAAGCTTTCTTT.

This chain uses TRBV25-1 with TRBJ2-1; D tentatively fits TRBD1 or TRBD2 (5 bases each). The CDR3 totals 15 residues. V lost 3 bases, J lost 3 bases, and 12 bases lay in between. The germline V gene encodes CDR1 MGHDK and CDR2 SYGVNS. CDR3: CASSDAGTHYNEQFF. The CDR3 DNA is TGTGCCAGCAGTGACGCCGGGACGCACTACAATGAGCAGTTCTTC.

The CDR3 protein is CASSIRAESSGYTF. The DNA of the CDR3 is TGTGCCAGTAGTATTCGAGCAGAATCGTCTGGCTACACCTTC. The chain uses TRBV19 and TRBJ1-2; D gene unclear. The length of the CDR3 is 14 residues. Trimming took off 3 bases at V and 7 bases at J, with 15 bases between the two ends. Germline V lookup: CDR1 LNHDA, CDR2 SQIVND (reference sequence).

The chain combines TRBV20-1 with TRBJ1-5, with D possibly TRBD1 on 5 matching bases. CDR1 and CDR2 (germline): DFQATT, SNEGSKA (reference sequence). Between the trimmed V and J ends, which lost 1 base and 6 bases, there was a span of 16 bases. The CDR3 length is 15 residues. Here the CDR3 DNA reads TGCAGTGCTAGAGTTTTAGAAGAGGGGACTCAGCCCCAGCATTTT. It translates to CSARVLEEGTQPQHF.

This clonotype has a single count. The rearrangement uses TRBV27 and TRBJ2-1; a weak D match, TRBD2 (6 bases). The germline gives CDR1 MNHEY, CDR2 SMNVEV (reference sequence). Deletions cut 3 bases from V and 8 bases from J, with 17 bases between. The CDR3 totals 15 residues. The CDR3 sequence: CASSLGRTSPHEQFF. DNA for the CDR3: TGTGCCAGCAGTTTGGGGCGCACTAGCCCCCATGAGCAGTTCTTC.

The chain couples TRBV24-1 to TRBJ2-2; the D gene could be TRBD1 or TRBD2 (5 bases each). Per germline, CDR1 KGHDR and CDR2 SFDVKD. The CDR3 runs to 13 residues. V lost 10 bases and J lost 8, with 16 bases in between. The CDR3 region is CATSPRGPGELFF. The DNA of the CDR3 is TGTGCCACGAGTCCAAGGGGACCAGGGGAGCTGTTTTTT.

V gene TRBV30 combines with J gene TRBJ2-6, with D perhaps TRBD1 or TRBD2 (5 bases each). The germline gives CDR1 GTSNPN, CDR2 SVGIG (reference sequence). V lost 0 bases to trimming and J lost 2 bases, with 8 bases between them. The CDR3 is 15 amino acids. CDR3 sequence: CAWSVLGAGANVLTF. In DNA form, the CDR3 reads TGTGCCTGGAGTGTACTGGGGGCTGGGGCCAACGTCCTGACTTTC.

The DNA for the CDR3 is TGTGCCAGCAGTTGGCAGTTCAATTCACCCCTCCACTTT. Protein: CASSWQFNSPLHF. V gene TRBV27 combines with J gene TRBJ1-6; no definite D call. Germline V gene data show CDR1 as MNHEY and CDR2 as SMNVEV (reference sequence). With 4 bases removed from V and 7 bases from J, the gap between germline ends came to 8 bases. There are 13 residues in the CDR3.

This clonotype was recorded a few times. The J gene is TRBJ1-1, the V gene TRBV18; D uncertain. V lost 1 base to trimming and J lost 1 base, with 10 bases between them. The CDR3 has 15 amino acids. The germline gives CDR1 KGHSH, CDR2 LQKENI. Written as DNA, the CDR3 is TGTGCCAGCTCACCACAGGGAGGGAAGAACACTGAAGCTTTCTTT. Translated, it gives CASSPQGGKNTEAFF.